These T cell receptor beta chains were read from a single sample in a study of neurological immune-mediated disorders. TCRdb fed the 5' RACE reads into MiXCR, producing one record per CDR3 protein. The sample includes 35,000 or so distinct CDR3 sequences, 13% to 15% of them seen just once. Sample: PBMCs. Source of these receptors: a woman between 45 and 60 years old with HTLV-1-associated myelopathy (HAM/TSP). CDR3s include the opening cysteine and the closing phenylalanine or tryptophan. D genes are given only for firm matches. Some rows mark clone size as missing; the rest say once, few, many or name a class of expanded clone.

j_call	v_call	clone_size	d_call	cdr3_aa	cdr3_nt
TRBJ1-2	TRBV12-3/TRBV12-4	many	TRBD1	CASSRLLGQTGYTF	TGTGCCAGCAGTCGATTATTGGGACAGACCGGCTACACCTTC
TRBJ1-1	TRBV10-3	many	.	CAISESGTGNTEAFF	TGTGCCATCAGTGAGTCTGGGACGGGGAACACTGAAGCTTTCTTT
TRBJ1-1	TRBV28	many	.	CASSLLGPNTEAFF	TGTGCCAGCAGTTTATTGGGACCGAACACTGAAGCTTTCTTT
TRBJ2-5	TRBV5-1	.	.	CASSLGTTGPGETKYF	TGCGCCAGCAGCTTGGGGACCACAGGGCCGGGGGAGACCAAGTACTTC
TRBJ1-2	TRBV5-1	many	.	CASSLDINYGYTF	TGCGCCAGCAGCTTGGACATCAACTATGGCTACACCTTC
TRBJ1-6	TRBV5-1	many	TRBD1	CASSLAGDSTYNSPLHF	TGCGCCAGCAGCTTGGCCGGGGACAGTACCTATAATTCACCCCTCCACTTT
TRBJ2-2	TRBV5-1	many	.	CASQPLGTPNTGELFF	TGCGCCAGCCAACCTTTGGGGACTCCGAACACCGGGGAGCTGTTTTTT
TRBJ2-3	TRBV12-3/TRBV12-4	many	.	CASSLNAANTDTQYF	TGTGCCAGCAGTTTAAACGCCGCCAACACAGATACGCAGTATTTT
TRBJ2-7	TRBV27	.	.	CASGTGTRSYEQYF	TGTGCCAGCGGGACCGGGACACGTTCCTACGAGCAGTACTTC
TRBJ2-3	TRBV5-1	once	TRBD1	CASSGTGHSTDTKYF	TGCGCCAGCAGTGGGACAGGACACAGCACAGATACGAAGTATTTT
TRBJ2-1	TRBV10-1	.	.	CASSDSSEGTDEQFF	TGCGCCAGCAGTGATTCCAGCGAGGGAACCGATGAGCAGTTCTTC
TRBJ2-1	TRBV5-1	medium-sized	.	CASRLRAGPTGSYNEQFF	TGCGCCAGCAGACTCCGTGCGGGACCGACCGGTTCCTACAATGAGCAGTTCTTC
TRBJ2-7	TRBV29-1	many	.	CSVAEGIYEQYF	TGCAGCGTTGCCGAGGGTATCTACGAGCAGTACTTC